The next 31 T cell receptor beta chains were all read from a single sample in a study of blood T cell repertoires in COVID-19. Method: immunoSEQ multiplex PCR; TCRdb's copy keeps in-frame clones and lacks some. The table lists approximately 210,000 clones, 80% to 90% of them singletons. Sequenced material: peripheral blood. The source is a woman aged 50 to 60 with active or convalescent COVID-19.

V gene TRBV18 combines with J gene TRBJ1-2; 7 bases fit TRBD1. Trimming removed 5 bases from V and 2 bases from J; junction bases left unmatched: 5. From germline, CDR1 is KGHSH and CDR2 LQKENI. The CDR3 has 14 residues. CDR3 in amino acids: CASSSGQINYGYTF. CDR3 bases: TGTGCCAGCTCATCGGGACAGATAAACTATGGCTACACCTTC. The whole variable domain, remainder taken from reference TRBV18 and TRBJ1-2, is NAGVMQNPRHLVRRRGQEARLRCSPMKGHSHVYWYRQLPEEGLKFMVYLQKENIIDESGMPKERFSAEFPKEGPSILRIQQVVRGDSAAYFCASSSGQINYGYTFGSGTRLTVV.

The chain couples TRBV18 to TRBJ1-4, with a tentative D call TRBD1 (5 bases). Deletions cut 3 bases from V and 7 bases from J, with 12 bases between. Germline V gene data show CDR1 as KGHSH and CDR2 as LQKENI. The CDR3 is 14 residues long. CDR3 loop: CASSPSVGGEKLFF. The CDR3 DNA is TGTGCCAGCTCACCTTCGGTCGGGGGTGAAAAACTGTTTTTT.

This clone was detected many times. CDR3 nucleotide sequence: TGTGCCAGCAGCGGAGGGACAGGCAAATTCTCTGGAAACACCATATATTTT. Translation: CASSGGTGKFSGNTIYF. V usage is TRBV13 and J usage is TRBJ1-3; 8 positions agree with TRBD1. In germline, CDR1 is PRHDT, CDR2 FYEKMQ (reference sequence). The CDR3 runs to 17 residues. The ends lost 5 bases at V and 0 bases at J; junction bases unmatched: 9.

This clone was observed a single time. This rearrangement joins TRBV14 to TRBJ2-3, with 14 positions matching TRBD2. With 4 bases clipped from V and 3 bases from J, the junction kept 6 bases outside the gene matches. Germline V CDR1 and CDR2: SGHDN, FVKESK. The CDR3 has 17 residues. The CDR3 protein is CASSRLTSGRATDTQYF. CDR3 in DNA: TGTGCCAGCAGCCGCCTGACTAGCGGGAGGGCAACAGATACGCAGTATTTT.

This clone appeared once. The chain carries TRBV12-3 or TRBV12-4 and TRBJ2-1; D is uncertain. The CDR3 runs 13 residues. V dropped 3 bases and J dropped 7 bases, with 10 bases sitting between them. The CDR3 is CASSFEVANEQFF. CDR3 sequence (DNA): TGTGCCAGCAGTTTTGAGGTTGCTAATGAGCAGTTCTTC.

The DNA for the CDR3 is TGTGCCAGCTCACCGACGAGGGGACAGGGTTCACCCCTCCACTTT. Its protein product is CASSPTRGQGSPLHF. This chain joins TRBV18 and TRBJ1-6; 9 bases are a match to TRBD1. J gave up 9 bases and V 3 bases, and 6 bases lay outside the gene matches. Germline V gene lookup returns CDR1 KGHSH and CDR2 LQKENI. The CDR3 has 15 amino acids.

In DNA form, the CDR3 reads TGTGCCAGCAGCTCCGGAGCGGGAGGTCCCGATACGCAGTATTTT. This codes for CASSSGAGGPDTQYF. V is TRBV7-3 and J is TRBJ2-3; TRBD2 matches 9 bases. The CDR3 sequence is 15 residues long. Losses at the gene ends were 4 bases for V and 6 bases for J; bases not matched to a gene: 8. Looked up from germline, CDR1 is SGHTA and CDR2 is FQGTGA.

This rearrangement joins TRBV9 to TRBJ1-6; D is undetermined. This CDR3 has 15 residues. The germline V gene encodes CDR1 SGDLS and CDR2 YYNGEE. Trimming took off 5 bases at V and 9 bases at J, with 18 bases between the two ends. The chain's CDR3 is CASRALESGASPLHF. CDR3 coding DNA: TGTGCCAGCAGGGCCTTGGAGAGTGGCGCTTCACCCCTCCACTTT.

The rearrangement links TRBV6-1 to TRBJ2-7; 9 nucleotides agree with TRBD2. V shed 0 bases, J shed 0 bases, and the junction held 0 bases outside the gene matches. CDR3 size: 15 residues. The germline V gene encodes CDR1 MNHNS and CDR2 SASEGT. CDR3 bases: TGTGCCAGCAGTGAAGCTAGCGGGAGCTCCTACGAGCAGTACTTC. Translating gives CASSEASGSSYEQYF.

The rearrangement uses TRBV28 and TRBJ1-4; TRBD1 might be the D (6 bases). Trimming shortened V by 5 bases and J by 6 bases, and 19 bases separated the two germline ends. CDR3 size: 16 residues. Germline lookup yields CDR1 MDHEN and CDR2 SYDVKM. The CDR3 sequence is CASSPATAGDYEKLFF. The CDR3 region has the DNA TGTGCCAGCAGTCCCGCGACGGCAGGGGATTATGAAAAACTGTTTTTT.

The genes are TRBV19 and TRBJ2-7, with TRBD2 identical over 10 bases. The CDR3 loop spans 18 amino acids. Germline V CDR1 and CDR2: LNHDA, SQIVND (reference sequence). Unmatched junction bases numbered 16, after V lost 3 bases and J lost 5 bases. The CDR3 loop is CASSIRGGLAGVMHEQYF. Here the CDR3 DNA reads TGTGCCAGTAGTATTCGAGGGGGGCTAGCGGGAGTGATGCACGAGCAGTACTTC.

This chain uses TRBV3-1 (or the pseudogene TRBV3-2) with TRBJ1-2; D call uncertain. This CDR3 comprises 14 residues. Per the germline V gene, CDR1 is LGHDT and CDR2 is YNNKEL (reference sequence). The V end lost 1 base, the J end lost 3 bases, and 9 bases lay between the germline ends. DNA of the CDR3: TGTGCCAGCAGCCAAGGAACAGCTCACTATGGCTACACCTTC. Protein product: CASSQGTAHYGYTF.

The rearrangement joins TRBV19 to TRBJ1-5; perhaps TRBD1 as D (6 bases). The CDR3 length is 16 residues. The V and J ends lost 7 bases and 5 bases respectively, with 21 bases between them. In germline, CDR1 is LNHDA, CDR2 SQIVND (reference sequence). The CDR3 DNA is TGTGCCAGTACCCTACGGACAGCGGAGCTTTATCAGCCCCAGCATTTT. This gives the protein CASTLRTAELYQPQHF.

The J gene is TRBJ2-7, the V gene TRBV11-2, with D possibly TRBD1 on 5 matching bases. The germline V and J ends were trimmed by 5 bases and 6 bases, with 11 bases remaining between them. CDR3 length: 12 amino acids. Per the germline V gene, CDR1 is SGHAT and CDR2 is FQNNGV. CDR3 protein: CASSQIGAEQYF. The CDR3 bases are TGTGCCAGCAGCCAAATAGGGGCCGAGCAGTACTTC.

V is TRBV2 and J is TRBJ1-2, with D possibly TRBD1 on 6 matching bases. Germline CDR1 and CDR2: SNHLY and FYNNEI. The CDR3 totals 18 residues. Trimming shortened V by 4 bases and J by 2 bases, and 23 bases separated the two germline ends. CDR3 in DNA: TGTGCCAGCAGTGCCGACAGGCCTCTCTACAAAGGGAACTATGGCTACACCTTC. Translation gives CASSADRPLYKGNYGYTF.

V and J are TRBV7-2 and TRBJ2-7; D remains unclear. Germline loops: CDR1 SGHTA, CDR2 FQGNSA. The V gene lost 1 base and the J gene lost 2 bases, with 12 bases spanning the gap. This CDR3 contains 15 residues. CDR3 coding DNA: TGTGCCAGCAGCTTAGGGGCCAGCCTACCCTACGAGCAGTACTTC. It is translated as CASSLGASLPYEQYF.

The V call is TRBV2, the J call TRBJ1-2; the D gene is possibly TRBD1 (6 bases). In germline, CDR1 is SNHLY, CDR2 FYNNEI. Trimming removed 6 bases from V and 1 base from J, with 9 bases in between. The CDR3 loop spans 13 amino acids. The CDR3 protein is CASSRDINYGYTF. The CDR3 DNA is TGTGCCAGCAGCCGGGACATTAACTATGGCTACACCTTC.

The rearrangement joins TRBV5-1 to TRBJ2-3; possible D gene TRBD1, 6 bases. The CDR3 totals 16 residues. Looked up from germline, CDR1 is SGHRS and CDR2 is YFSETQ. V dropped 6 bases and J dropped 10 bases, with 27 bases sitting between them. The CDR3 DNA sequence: TGCGCCAGCACCCCTATGACAGGTGACGGAGGCGGTCCGCAGTATTTT. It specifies CASTPMTGDGGGPQYF.

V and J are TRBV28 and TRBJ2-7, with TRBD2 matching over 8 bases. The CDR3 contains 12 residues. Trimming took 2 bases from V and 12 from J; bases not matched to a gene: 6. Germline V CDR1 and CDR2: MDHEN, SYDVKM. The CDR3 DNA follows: TGTGCCAGCAGTTTAGCTAGCGGGCCTGGGTACTTC. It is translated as CASSLASGPGYF.

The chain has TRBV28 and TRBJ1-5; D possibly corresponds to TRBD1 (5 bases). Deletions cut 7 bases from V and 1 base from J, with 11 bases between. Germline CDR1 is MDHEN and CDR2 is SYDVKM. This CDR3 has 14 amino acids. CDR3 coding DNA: TGTGCCAGCACCTCGGGACTCAGCAATCAGCCCCAGCATTTT. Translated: CASTSGLSNQPQHF.

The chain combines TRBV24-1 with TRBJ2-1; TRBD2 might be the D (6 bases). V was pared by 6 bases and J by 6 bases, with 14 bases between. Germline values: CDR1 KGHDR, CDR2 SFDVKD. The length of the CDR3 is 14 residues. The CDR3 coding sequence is TGTGCCACCAGTATGAGCGGGTTAGGCAATGAGCAGTTCTTC. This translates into CATSMSGLGNEQFF.

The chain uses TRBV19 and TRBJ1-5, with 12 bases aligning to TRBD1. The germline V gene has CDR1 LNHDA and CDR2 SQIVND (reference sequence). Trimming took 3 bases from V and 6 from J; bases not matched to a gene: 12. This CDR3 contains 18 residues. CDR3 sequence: CASSIVGGTGGLVQPQHF. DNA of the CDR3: TGTGCCAGTAGTATCGTAGGCGGGACAGGGGGCTTAGTTCAGCCCCAGCATTTT.

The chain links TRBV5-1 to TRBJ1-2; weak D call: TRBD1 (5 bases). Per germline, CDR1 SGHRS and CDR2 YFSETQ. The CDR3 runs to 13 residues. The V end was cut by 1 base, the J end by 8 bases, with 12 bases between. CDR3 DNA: TGCGCCAGCAGCTTGCAGGGAGGCGACGGCTACACCTTC. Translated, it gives CASSLQGGDGYTF.

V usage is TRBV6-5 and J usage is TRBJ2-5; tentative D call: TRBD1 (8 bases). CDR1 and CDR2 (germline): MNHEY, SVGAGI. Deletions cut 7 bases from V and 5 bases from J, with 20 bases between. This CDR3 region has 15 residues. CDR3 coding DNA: TGTGCCAGCAACCTACAGGGGGGGCGTGCGGAGACCCAGTACTTC. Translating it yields CASNLQGGRAETQYF.

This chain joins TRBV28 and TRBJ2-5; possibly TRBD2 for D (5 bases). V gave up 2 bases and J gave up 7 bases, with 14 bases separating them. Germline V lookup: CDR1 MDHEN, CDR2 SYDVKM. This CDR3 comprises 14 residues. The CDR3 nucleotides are TGTGCCAGCAGTTTAAATGAGGGATCTGGGACCCAGTACTTC. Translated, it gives CASSLNEGSGTQYF.

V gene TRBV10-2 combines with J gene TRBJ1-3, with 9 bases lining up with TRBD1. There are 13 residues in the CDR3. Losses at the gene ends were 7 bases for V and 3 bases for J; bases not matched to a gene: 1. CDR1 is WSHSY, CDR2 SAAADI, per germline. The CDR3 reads CASKGQGGNTIYF. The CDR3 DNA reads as TGCGCCAGCAAGGGACAGGGTGGAAACACCATATATTTT.

The CDR3 coding sequence is TGTGCCACCAGCAGAGGGGGCCTAGCGGGCTACAATGAGCAGTTCTTC. Protein sequence: CATSRGGLAGYNEQFF. V is TRBV15 and J is TRBJ2-1; 8 bases agree with TRBD2. CDR3 length: 16 amino acids. CDR1 and CDR2 from the germline V gene are LNHNV and YYDKDF (reference sequence). The V gene end was trimmed by 1 base and the J gene end by 3 bases; junction bases not matched to a gene: 5. Drawing the rest from reference TRBV15 and TRBJ2-1, the complete variable domain is DAMVIQNPRYQVTQFGKPVTLSCSQTLNHNVMYWYQQKSSQAPKLLFHYYDKDFNNEADTPDNFQSRRPNTSFCFLDIRSPGLGDTAMYLCATSRGGLAGYNEQFFGPGTRLTVL.

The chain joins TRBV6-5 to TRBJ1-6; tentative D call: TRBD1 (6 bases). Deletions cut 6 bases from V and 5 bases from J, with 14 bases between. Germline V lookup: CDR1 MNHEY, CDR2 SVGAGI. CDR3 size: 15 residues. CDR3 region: CASRTGTQHNSPLHF. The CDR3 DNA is TGTGCCAGCAGAACCGGGACACAGCATAATTCACCCCTCCACTTT.

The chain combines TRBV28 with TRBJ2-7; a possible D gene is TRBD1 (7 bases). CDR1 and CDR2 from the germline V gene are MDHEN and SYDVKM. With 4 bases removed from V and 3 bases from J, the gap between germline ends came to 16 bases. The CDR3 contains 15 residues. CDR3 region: CASSWRGQGDYEQYV. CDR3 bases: TGTGCCAGCAGTTGGAGGGGGCAGGGTGACTACGAGCAGTACGTC.

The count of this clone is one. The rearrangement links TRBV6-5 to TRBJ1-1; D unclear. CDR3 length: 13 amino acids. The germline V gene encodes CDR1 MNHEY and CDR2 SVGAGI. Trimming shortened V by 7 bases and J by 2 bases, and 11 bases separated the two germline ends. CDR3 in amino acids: CASKSGSNTEAFF. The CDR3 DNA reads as TGTGCCAGCAAATCCGGGAGCAACACTGAAGCTTTCTTT.

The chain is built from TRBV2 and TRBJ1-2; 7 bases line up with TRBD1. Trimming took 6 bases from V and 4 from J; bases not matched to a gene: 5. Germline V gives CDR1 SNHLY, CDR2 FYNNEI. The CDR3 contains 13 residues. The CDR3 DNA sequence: TGTGCCAGCAGCATACAGGGGACCTATGGCTACACCTTC. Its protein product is CASSIQGTYGYTF.